This TCR beta chain is from a study of T cells in localized non-small cell lung cancer. Losses at the gene ends were 4 bases for V and 1 base for J; bases not matched to a gene: 16. The germline gives CDR1 SQVTM, CDR2 ANQGSEA. The CDR3 runs to 19 residues. The protocol was immunoSEQ multiplex PCR, while the TCRdb copy is restricted to in-frame clones and leaves out a portion. The data contain roughly 700 clones, about 30% of them singletons. The TCR sequence derives from a female donor at least 60 years old with stage II lung adenocarcinoma. V usage is TRBV29-1 and J usage is TRBJ2-7, with TRBD2 matching over 13 bases. Sample: normal lung tissue next to the tumor, taken before any cancer treatment. The DNA for the CDR3 is TGCAGCGTTGGGGGTCCCGTCGGGACTAGCGGGAAGGGATCCTACGAGCAGTACTTC. Translation: CSVGGPVGTSGKGSYEQYF.